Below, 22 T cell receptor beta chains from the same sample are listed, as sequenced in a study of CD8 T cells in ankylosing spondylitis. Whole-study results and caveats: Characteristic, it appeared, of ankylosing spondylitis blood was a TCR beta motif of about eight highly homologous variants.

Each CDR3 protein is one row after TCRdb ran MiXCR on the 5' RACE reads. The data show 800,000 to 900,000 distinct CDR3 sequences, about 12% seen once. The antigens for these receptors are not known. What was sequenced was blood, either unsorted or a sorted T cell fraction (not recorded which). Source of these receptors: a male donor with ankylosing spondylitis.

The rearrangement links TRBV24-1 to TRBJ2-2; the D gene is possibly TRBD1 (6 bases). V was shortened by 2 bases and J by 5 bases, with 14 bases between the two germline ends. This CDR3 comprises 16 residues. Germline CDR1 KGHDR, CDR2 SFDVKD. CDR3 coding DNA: TGTGCCACCAGTGATTGGGGGCGATCCTTTACCGGGGAGCTGTTTTTT. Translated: CATSDWGRSFTGELFF.

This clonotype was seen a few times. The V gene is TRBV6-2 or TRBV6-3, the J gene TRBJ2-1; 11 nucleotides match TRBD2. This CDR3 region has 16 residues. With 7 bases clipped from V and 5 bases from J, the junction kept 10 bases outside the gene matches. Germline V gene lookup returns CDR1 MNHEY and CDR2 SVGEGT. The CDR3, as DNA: TGTGCCAGCAACCCAACTCTAGCGGGAGGAAACAATGAGCAGTTCTTC. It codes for CASNPTLAGGNNEQFF.

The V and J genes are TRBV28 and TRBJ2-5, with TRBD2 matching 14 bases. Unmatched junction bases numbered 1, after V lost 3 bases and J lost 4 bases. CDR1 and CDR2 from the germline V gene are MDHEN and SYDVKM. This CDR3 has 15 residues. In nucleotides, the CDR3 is TGTGCCAGCAGTTTGACTAGCGGGAGGGCAGAGACCCAGTACTTC. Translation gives CASSLTSGRAETQYF.

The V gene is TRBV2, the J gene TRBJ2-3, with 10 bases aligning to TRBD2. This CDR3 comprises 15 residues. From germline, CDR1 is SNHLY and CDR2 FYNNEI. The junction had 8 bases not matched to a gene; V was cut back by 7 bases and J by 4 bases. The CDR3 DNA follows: TGTGCCAGCATCCAAGCGGGAGGGCCCGCAGATACGCAGTATTTT. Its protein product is CASIQAGGPADTQYF.

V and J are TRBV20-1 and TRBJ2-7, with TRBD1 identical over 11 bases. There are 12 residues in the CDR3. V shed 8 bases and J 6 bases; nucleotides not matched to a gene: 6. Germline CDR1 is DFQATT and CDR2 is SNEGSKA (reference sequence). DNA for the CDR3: TGCAGTCCGGGACAGGGGGACGTCGAGCAGTACTTC. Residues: CSPGQGDVEQYF.

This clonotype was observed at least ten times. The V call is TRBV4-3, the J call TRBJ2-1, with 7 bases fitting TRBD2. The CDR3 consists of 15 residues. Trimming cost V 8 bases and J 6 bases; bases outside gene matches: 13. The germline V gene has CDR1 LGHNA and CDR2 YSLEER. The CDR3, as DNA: TGCGCCAGCGGCGTTGGGCGGGAGCTGGGCAATGAGCAGTTCTTC. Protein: CASGVGRELGNEQFF.

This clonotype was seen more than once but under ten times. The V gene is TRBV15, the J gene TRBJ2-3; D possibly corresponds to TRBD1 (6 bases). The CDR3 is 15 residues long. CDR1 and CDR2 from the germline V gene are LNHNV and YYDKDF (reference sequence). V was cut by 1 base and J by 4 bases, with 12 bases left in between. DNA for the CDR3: TGTGCCACCAGCAGAGGTCGGTCAGGGGCAGATACGCAGTATTTT. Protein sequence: CATSRGRSGADTQYF.

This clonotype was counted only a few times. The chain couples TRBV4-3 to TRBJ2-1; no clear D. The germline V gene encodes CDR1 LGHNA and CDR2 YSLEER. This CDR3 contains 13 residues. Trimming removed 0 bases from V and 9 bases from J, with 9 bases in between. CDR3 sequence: CASSQEGFGEQFF. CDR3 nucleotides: TGCGCCAGCAGCCAAGAGGGGTTTGGTGAGCAGTTCTTC.

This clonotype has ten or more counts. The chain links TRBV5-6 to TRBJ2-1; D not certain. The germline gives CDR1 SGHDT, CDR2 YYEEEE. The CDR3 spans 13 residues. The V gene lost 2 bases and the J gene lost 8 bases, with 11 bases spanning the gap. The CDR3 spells CASSFLGRDEQFF. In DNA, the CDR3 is TGTGCCAGCAGCTTTTTAGGTAGGGATGAGCAGTTCTTC.

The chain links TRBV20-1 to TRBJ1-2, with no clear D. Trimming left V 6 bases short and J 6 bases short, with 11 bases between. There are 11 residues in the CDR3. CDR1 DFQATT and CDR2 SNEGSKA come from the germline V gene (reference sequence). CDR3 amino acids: CSAGRRDGYTF. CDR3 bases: TGCAGTGCCGGAAGAAGGGATGGCTACACCTTC.

The CDR3 spells CASSATLDEQFF. DNA of the CDR3: TGTGCCAGCAGCGCAACGTTAGATGAGCAGTTCTTC. The rearrangement links TRBV11-3 to TRBJ2-1; D ambiguous. Germline V lookup: CDR1 SGHNT, CDR2 YENEEA. The CDR3 runs to 12 residues. V lost 5 bases and J 8 bases, leaving 10 bases between the germline ends.

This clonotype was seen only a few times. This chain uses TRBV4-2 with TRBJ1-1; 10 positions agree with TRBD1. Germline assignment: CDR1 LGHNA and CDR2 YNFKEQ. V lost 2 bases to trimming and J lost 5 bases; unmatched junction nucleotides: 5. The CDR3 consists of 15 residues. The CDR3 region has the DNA TGTGCCAGCAGCCAACCCGGGACAGGGGCAACTGAAGCTTTCTTT. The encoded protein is CASSQPGTGATEAFF.

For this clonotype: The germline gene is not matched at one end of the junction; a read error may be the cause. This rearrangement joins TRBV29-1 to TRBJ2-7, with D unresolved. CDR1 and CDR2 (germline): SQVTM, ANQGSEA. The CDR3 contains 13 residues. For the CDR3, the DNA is TGCAGCGCGCGCCGCGGCGGCTCCTACGAGCAGCACTTC. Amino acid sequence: CSARRGGSYEQHF.

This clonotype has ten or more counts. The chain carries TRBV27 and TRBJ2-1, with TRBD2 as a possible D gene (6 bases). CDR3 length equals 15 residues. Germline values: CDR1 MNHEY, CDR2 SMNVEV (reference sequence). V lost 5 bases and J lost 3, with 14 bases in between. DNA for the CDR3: TGTGCCAGCAGTCCCGGTATAGCGGACTACAATGAGCAGTTCTTC. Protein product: CASSPGIADYNEQFF.

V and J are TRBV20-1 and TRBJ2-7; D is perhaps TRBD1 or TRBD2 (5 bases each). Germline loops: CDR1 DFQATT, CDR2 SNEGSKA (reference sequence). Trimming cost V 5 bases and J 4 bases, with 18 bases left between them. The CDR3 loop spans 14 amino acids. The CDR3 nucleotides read TGCAGTGCTTGCCGGGACCATATTTCTTACGAGCAGTACTTC. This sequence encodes CSACRDHISYEQYF.

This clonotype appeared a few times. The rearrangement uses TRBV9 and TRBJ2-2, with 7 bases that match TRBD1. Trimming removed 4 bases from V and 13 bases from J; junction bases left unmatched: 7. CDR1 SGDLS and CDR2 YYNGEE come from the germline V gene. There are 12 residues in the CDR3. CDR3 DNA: TGTGCCAGCAGCATCCGACAGGGCAGGCTGTTTTTT. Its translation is CASSIRQGRLFF.

In DNA form, the CDR3 reads TGTGCCAGCAGTCCCTCGCGGGTGGAGACCCAGTACTTC. It encodes CASSPSRVETQYF. The chain carries TRBV6-6 and TRBJ2-5; D may be TRBD2 (5 bases). With 5 bases removed from V and 5 bases from J, the gap between germline ends came to 12 bases. Germline lookup yields CDR1 MNHNY and CDR2 SVGAGI (reference sequence). The CDR3 spans 13 residues.

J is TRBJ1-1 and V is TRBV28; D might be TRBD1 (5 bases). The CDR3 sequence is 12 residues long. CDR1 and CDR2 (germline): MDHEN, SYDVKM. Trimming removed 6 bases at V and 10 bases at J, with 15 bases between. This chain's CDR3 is CASRPEGSGAFF. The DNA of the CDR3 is TGTGCCAGCAGACCAGAGGGGTCGGGAGCTTTCTTT.

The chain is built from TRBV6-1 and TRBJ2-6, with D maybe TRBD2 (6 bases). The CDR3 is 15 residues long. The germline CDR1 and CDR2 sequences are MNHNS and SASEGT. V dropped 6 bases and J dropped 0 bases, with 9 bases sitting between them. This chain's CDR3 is CASRLDYSGANVLTF. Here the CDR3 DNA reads TGTGCCAGCAGGCTGGACTACTCTGGGGCCAACGTCCTGACTTTC.

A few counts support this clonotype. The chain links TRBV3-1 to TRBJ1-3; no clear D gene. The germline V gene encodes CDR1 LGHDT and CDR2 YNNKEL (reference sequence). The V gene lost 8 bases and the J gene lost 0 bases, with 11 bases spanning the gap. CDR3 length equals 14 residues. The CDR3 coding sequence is TGTGCCAGCCAAGACCGGCCCTCTGGAAACACCATATATTTT. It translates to CASQDRPSGNTIYF.

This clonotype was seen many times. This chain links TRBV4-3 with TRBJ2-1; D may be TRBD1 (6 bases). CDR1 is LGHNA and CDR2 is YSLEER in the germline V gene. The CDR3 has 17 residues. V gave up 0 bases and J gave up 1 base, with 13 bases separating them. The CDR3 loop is CASSQEGRGWSYNEQFF. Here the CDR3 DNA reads TGCGCCAGCAGCCAAGAGGGCAGGGGATGGTCCTACAATGAGCAGTTCTTC.

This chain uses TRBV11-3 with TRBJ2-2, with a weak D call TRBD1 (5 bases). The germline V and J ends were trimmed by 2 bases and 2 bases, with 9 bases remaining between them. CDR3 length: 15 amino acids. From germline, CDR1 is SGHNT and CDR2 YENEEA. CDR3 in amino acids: CASSLFQGNTGELFF. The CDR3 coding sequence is TGTGCCAGCAGCTTATTCCAGGGTAACACCGGGGAGCTGTTTTTT.